This is a list of T cell receptor beta chains from one sample in a study of OX40 agonist ivuxolimab in advanced cancers. The repertoire was sequenced with immunoSEQ multiplex PCR; TCRdb's copy has only in-frame clones and lacks some. The sample holds roughly 57,000 clones, 84% seen once. The source was CD4+ or CD8+ T cells sorted from blood, collected in a trial of the OX40 agonist ivuxolimab. Receptors were obtained from an adult with an advanced solid tumor such as melanoma, head and neck, liver or kidney cancer. The conserved cysteine and the conserved F or W are not part of the CDR3 here.

V gene,CDR3 protein
TRBV7-8,ASSFGAQETQY
TRBV10-3,AIRTDTMGGYT
TRBV27,ASRPSSAGGGGTLF
TRBV5-1,ASSEQGAGETQY
TRBV9,ASSVTPTGRYEQY
TRBV9,ASSFGQGTDTQY
TRBV5-1,ASSWDSGYGYT
TRBV5-1,ASSSGTGVYTGELF
TRBV4-2,ASSQDPSGSRGQAVPEAF
TRBV6-1,ASSLGQANTEAF
TRBV4-1,ASSQVRGGTYEQY
TRBV10-3,AISESVRLNEQY
TRBV28,ASSLSGVGQITTSEQY
TRBV7-2,ASSSKTGRTQPQH
TRBV5-1,ASSPRGFTYEQY
TRBV18,ASSPPISTGELF
TRBV2,ASTGNFLGRQTQY
TRBV5-1,ASSFDGQPQH
TRBV11-2,ASSTRIAKNIQY
TRBV7-2,ASSLARAGVPTDTQY
TRBV2,ASSEAQPRTVSGYT
TRBV7-3,ASSLTGRSEQF
TRBV2,ASRELVGGNQPQH
TRBV10-3,ASGTAQETQY
TRBV5-4,ASSPDRAGDTQY